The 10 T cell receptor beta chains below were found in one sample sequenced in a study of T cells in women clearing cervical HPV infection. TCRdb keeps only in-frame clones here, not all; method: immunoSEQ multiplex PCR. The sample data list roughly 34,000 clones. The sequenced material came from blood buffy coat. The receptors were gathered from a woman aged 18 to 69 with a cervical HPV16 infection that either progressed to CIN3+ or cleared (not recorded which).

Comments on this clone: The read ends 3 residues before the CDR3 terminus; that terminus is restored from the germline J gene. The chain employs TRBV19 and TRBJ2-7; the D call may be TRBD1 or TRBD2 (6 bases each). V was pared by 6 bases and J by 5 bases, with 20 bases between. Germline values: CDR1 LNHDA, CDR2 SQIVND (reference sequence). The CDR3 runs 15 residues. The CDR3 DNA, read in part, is TGTGCCAGTAGGTGGAGGGACCGGGACATCAACGAG. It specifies CASRWRDRDINE. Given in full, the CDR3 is CASRWRDRDINEQYF.

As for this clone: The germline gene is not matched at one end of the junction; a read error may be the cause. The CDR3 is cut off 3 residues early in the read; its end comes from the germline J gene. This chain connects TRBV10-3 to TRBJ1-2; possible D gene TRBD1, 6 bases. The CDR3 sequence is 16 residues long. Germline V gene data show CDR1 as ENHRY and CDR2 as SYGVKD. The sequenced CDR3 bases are TGTGCCATCAGGGAGTTGCCAGGGGAGGTGATGAATGGC. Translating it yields CAIRELPGEVMNG. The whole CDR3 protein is CAIRELPGEVMNGYTF.

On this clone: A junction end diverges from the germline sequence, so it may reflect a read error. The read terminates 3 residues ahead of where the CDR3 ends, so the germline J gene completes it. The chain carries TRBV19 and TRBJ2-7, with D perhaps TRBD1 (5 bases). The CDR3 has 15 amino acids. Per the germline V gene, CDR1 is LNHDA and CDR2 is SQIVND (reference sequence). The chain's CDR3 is CASCISCGQTYEQYF. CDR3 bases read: TGTGCCAGTTGTATTTCTTGCGGACAAACCTACGAG.

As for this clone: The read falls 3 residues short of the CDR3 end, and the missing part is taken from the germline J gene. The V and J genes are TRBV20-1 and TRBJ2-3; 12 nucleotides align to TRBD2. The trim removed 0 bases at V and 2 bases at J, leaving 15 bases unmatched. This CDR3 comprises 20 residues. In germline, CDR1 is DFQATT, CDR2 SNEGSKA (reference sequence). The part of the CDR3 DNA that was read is TGCAGTGCTAGAGATGGCACAGCGGCTAGCGGGAGGGAAGCCACAGATACG. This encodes CSARDGTAASGREATDT. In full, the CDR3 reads CSARDGTAASGREATDTQYF.

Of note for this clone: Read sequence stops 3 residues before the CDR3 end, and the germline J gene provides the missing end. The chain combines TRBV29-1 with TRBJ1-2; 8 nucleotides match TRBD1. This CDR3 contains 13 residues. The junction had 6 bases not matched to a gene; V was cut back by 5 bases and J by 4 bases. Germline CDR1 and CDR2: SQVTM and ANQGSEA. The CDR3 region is CSVSGGQGYGYTF. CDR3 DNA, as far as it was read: TGCAGCGTTTCTGGCGGACAGGGCTATGGC.

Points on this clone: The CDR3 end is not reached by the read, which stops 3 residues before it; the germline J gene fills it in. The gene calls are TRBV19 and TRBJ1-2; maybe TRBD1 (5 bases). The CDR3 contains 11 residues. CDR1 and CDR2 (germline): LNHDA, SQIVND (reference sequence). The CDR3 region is CASTTEGNYTF. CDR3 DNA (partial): TGTGCCAGTACCACAGAGGGGAAC.

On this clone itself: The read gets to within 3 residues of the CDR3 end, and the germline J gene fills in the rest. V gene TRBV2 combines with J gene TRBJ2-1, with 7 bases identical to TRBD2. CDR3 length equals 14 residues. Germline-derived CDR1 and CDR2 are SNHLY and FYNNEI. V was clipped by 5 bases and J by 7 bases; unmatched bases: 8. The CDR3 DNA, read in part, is TGTGCCAGCAGTAAGATCAAAGCGGGGAATGAG. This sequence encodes CASSKIKAGNE. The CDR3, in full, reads CASSKIKAGNEQFF.

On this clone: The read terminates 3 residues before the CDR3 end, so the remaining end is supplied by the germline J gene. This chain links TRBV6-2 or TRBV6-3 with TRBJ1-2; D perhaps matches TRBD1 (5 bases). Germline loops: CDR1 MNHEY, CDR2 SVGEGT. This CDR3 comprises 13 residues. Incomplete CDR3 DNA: TGTGCCAGCAGTTATTCGTTAAGGGGAGGC. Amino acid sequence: CASSYSLRGG. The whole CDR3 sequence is CASSYSLRGGYTF.

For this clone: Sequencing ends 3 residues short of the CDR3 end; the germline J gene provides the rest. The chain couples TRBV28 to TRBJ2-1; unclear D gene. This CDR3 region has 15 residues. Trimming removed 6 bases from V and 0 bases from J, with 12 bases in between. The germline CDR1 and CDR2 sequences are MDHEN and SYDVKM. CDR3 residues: CASSKLESSYNEQFF. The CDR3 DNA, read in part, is TGTGCCAGCAGCAAACTCGAGAGCTCCTACAATGAG. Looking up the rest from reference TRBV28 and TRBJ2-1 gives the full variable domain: DVKVTQSSRYLVKRTGEKVFLECVQDMDHENMFWYRQDPGLGLRLIYFSYDVKMKEKGDIPEGYSVSREKKERFSLILESASTNQTSMYLCASSKLESSYNEQFFGPGTRLTVL.

Incomplete CDR3 DNA: TGTGCCAGCAGCTCCGGACTATACCAAGAGACC. It is translated as CASSSGLYQET. In full, the CDR3 is CASSSGLYQETQYF. This chain connects TRBV11-2 to TRBJ2-5, with D possibly matching TRBD2 (6 bases). The sequenced fragment ends 3 residues before the CDR3 boundary, so the rest is inferred from the germline J gene. This CDR3 spans 14 amino acids. Trimming stripped 4 bases from V and 0 bases from J, with 9 bases between. Per the germline V gene, CDR1 is SGHAT and CDR2 is FQNNGV.